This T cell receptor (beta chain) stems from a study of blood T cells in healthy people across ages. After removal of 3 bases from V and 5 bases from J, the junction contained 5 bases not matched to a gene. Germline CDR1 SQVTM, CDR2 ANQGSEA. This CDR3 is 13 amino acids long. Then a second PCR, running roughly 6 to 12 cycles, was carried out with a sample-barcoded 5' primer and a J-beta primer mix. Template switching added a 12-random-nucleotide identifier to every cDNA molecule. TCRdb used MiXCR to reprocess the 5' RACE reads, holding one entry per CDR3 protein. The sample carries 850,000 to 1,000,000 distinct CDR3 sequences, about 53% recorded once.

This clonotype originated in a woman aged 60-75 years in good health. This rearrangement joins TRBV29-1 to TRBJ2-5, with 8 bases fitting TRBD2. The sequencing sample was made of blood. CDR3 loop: CSVESGSWETQYF. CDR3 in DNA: TGCAGCGTTGAGAGCGGGAGTTGGGAGACCCAGTACTTC.